This TCR beta chain was recorded in a study of neurological immune-mediated disorders. The study built unsorted libraries from 2 million PBMCs kept at -80 C. The CDR3 numbers 18 amino acids, ends counted. TCRdb re-called the 5' RACE reads through MiXCR, storing one row per CDR3 protein. The sample records 50,000 or so distinct CDR3 sequences, about an eighth being singletons. This clonotype was detected many times. Its antigen is still unknown. Because the CDR3's place on the DNA is in doubt, the DNA is left out and the CDR3 is given as listed by TCRdb. Overall study findings and caveats: Levels of TCR clonal expansion peaked in HTLV-1-associated myelopathy and reached their lowest in multiple sclerosis, under those of healthy controls. Among expanded clones, no CDR3 amino acid sequences were shared across subjects, a pattern suggesting private repertoires in all groups.

The TCR comes from a man aged 55 to 70 in good health. The material sequenced was PBMCs. This chain uses TRBV7-5 with TRBJ1-2. TRBV7-5 is noted as a pseudogene. The CDR3 reads CISVPEAPSRRVLGGYTF.